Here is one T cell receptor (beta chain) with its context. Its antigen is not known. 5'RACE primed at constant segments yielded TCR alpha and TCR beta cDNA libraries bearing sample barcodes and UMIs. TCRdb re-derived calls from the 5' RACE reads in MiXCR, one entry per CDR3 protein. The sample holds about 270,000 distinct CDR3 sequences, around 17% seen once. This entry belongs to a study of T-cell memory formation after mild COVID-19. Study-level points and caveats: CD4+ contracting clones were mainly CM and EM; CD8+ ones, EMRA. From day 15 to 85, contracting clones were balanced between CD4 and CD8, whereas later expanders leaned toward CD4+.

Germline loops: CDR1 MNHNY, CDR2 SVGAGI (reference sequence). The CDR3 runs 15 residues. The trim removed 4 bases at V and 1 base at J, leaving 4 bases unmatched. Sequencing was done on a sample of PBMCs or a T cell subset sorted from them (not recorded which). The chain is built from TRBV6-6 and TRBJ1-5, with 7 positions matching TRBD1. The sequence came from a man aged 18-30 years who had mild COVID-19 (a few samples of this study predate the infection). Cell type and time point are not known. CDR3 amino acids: CASSSGQASNQPQHF. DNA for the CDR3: TGTGCCAGCAGTTCCGGACAGGCCAGCAATCAGCCCCAGCATTTT.